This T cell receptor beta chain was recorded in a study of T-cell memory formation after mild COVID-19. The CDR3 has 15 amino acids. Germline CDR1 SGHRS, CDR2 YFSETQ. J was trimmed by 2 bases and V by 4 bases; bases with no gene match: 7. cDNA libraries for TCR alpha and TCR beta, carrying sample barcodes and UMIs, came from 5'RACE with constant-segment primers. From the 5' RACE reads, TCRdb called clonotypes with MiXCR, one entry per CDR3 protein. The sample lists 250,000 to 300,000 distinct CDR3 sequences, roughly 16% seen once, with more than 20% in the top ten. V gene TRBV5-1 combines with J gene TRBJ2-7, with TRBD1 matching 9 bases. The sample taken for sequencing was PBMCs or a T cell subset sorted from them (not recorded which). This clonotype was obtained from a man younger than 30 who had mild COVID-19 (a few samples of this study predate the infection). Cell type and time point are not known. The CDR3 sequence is CASSVGQGTTYEQYF. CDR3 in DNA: TGCGCCAGCAGCGTCGGACAGGGGACCACCTACGAGCAGTACTTC.